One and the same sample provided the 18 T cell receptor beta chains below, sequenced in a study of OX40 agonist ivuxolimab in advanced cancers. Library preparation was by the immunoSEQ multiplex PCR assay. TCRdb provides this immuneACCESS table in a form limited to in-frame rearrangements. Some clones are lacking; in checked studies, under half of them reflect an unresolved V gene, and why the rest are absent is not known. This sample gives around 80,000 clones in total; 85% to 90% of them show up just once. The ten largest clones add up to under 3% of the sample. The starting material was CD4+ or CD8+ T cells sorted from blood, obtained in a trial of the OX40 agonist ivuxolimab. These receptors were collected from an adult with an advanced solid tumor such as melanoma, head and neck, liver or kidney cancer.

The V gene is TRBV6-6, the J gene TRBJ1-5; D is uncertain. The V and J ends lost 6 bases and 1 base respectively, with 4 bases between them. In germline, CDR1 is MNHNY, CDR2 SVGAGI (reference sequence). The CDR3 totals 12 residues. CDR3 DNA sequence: TGTGCCAGCAGCCTAAGCAATCAGCCCCAGCATTTT. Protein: CASSLSNQPQHF.

CDR3 nucleotides: TGTGCCAGCAGTCCACAGGGCGAGAGCACTGAAGCTTTCTTT. This gives the protein CASSPQGESTEAFF. The V gene is TRBV7-9, the J gene TRBJ1-1; D might be TRBD1 (6 bases). V was shortened by 6 bases and J by 4 bases, with 15 bases between the two germline ends. This CDR3 comprises 14 residues. Per the germline V gene, CDR1 is SEHNR and CDR2 is FQNEAQ (reference sequence). Full variable domain (outside the CDR3, taken from reference TRBV7-9 and TRBJ1-1): DTGVSQNPRHKITKRGQNVTFRCDPISEHNRLYWYRQTLGQGPEFLTYFQNEAQLEKSRLLSDRFSAERPKGSFSTLEIQRTEQGDSAMYLCASSPQGESTEAFFGQGTRLTVV.

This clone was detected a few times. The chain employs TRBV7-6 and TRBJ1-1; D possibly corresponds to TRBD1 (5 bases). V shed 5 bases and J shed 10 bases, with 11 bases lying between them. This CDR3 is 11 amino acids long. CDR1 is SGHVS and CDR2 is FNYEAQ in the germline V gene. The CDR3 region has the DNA TGTGCCAGCAGCGCCGGCCAGGGAGCTTTCTTT. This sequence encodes CASSAGQGAFF.

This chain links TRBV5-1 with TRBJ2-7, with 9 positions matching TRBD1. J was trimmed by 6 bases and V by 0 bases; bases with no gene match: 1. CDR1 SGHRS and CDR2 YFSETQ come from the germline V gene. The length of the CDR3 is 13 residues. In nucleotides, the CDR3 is TGCGCCAGCAGCTTGGAGGGACAGGGCGAGCAGTACTTC. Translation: CASSLEGQGEQYF.

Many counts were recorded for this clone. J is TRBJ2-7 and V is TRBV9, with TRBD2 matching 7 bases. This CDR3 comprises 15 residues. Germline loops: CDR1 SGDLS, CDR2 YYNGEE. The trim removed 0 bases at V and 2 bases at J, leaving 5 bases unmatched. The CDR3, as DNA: TGTGCCAGCAGCGTAGGCCCCGGGGGGACCTACGAGCAGTACTTC. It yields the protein CASSVGPGGTYEQYF. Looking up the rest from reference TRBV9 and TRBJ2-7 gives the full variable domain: DSGVTQTPKHLITATGQRVTLRCSPRSGDLSVYWYQQSLDQGLQFLIQYYNGEERAKGNILERFSAQQFPDLHSELNLSSLELGDSALYFCASSVGPGGTYEQYFGPGTRLTVT.

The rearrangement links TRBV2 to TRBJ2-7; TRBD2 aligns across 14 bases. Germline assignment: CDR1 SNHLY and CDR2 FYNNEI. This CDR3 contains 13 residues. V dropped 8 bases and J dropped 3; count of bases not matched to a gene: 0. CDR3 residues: CASGLAGGYEQYF. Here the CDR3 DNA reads TGTGCCAGCGGACTAGCGGGGGGCTACGAGCAGTACTTC.

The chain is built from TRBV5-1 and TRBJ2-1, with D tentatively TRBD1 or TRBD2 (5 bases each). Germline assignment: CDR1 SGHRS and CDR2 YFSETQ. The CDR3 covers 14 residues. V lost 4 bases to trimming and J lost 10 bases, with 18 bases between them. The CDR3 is CASSPDGSRDEQFF. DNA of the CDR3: TGCGCCAGCAGCCCCGATGGGTCCCGGGACGAGCAGTTCTTC. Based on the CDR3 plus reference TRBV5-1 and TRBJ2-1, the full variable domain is KAGVTQTPRYLIKTRGQQVTLSCSPISGHRSVSWYQQTPGQGLQFLFEYFSETQRNKGNFPGRFSGRQFSNSRSEMNVSTLELGDSALYLCASSPDGSRDEQFFGPGTRLTVL.

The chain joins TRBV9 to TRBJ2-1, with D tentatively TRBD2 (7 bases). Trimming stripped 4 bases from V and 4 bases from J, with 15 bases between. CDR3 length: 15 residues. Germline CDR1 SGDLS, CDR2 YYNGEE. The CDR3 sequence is CASSLNGGAYNEQFF. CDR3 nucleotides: TGTGCCAGCAGCCTTAATGGGGGGGCATACAATGAGCAGTTCTTC.

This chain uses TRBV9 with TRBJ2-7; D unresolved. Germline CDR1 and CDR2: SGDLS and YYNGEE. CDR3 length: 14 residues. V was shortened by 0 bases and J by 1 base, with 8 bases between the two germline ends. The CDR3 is CASSVEAVSYEQYF. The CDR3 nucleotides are TGTGCCAGCAGCGTAGAGGCGGTTTCCTACGAGCAGTACTTC.

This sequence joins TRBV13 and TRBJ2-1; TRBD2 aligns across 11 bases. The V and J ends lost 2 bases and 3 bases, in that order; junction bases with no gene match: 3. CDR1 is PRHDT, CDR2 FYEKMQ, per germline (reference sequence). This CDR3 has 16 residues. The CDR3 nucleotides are TGTGCCAGCAGCTTACATAGCGGGGGGGTCTACAATGAGCAGTTCTTC. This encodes CASSLHSGGVYNEQFF.

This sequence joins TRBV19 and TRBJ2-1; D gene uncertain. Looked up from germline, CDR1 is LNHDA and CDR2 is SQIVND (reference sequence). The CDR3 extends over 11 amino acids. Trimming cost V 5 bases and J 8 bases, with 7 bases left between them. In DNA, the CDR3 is TGTGCCAGTAGTGATAGATATGAGCAGTTCTTC. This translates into CASSDRYEQFF. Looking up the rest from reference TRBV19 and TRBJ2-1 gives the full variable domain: DGGITQSPKYLFRKEGQNVTLSCEQNLNHDAMYWYRQDPGQGLRLIYYSQIVNDFQKGDIAEGYSVSREKKESFPLTVTSAQKNPTAFYLCASSDRYEQFFGPGTRLTVL.

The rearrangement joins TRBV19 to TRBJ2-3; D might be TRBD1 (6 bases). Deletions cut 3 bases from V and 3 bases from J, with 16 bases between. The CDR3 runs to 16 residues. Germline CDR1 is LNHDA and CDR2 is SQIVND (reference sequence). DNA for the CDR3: TGTGCCAGTAGTATCGGACAGTTGGGCGGGACAGATACGCAGTATTTT. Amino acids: CASSIGQLGGTDTQYF.

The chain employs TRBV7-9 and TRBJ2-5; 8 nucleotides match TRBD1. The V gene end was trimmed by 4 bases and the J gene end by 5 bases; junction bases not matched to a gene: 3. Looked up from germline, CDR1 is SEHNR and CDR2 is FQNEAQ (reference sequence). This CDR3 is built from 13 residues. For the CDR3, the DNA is TGTGCCAGCAGCTCAGGGGGCGCGGAGACCCAGTACTTC. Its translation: CASSSGGAETQYF.

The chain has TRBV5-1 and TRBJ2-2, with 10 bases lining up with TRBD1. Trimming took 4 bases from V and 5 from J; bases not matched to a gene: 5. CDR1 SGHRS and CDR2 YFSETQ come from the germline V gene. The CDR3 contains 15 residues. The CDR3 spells CASSPTGGETGELFF. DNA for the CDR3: TGCGCCAGCAGCCCGACAGGGGGCGAAACCGGGGAGCTGTTTTTT.

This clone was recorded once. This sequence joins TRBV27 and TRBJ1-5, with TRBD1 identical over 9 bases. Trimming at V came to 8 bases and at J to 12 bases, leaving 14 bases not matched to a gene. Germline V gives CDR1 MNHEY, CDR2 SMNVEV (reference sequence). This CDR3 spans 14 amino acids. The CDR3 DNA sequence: TGTGCCAGCCGTCCGCGCGGGACAGGGTCGAACCAGCATTTT. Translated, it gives CASRPRGTGSNQHF.

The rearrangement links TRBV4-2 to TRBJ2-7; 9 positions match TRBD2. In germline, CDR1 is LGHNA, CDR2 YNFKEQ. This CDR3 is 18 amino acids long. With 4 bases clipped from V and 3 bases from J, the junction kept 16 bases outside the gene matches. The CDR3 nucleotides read TGTGCCAGCAGCCCAACGGATCCGTGGAGTAGCGGGGGCTACGAGCAGTACTTC. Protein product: CASSPTDPWSSGGYEQYF.

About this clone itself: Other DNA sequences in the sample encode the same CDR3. The DNA of the CDR3 is TGTGCCAGCAGCTTGGCCGGGGCCAAAAACATTCAGTACTTC. Translating it yields CASSLAGAKNIQYF. The chain combines TRBV5-4 with TRBJ2-4; D uncertain. CDR1 and CDR2 from the germline V gene are SGHNT and YYREEE (reference sequence). Trimming removed 0 bases from V and 1 base from J, with 5 bases in between. The CDR3 is 14 residues long.

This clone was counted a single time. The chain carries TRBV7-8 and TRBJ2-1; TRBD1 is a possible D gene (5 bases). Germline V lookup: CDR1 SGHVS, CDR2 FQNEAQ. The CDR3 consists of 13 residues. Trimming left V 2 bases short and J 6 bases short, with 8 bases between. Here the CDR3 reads CASSLTRANEQFF. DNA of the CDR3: TGTGCCAGCAGCTTAACCAGGGCCAATGAGCAGTTCTTC.